The 13 T cell receptor beta chains given below trace back to one sample, sequenced in a study of blood T cell repertoires in COVID-19. Clones were sequenced by immunoSEQ multiplex PCR, and TCRdb holds only the in-frame ones, with some missing. Of about 50,000 clones detected, about 90% appear once; the ten largest clones hold roughly 15%. Sequenced input: peripheral blood. These receptors came from a human donor with active COVID-19. The donor label of this sample is uncertain.

The V and J genes are TRBV5-1 and TRBJ2-1; 8 nucleotides line up with TRBD2. Germline assignment: CDR1 SGHRS and CDR2 YFSETQ. The J segment lost 6 bases and the V segment lost 2 bases, leaving 7 bases of the junction unmatched. The CDR3 has 15 amino acids. The CDR3 DNA is TGCGCCAGCAGCTTTGCAGCGGGGGACCCCAATGAGCAGTTCTTC. As protein: CASSFAAGDPNEQFF.

Here the CDR3 reads CASSPTGTGGTGELFF. CDR3 nucleotide sequence: TGTGCCAGCAGCCCGACCGGGACAGGGGGCACCGGGGAGCTGTTTTTT. This chain connects TRBV7-6 to TRBJ2-2, with 11 bases matching TRBD1. Germline trimming cut 5 bases from V and 4 bases from J; bases unmatched to any gene: 6. The germline CDR1 and CDR2 sequences are SGHVS and FNYEAQ. The length of the CDR3 is 16 residues.

This clone has only a few counts. This chain connects TRBV14 to TRBJ2-2; D not resolved. The CDR3 covers 13 residues. Germline assignment: CDR1 SGHDN and CDR2 FVKESK. Trimming left V 2 bases short and J 6 bases short, with 7 bases between. DNA of the CDR3: TGTGCCAGCAGCCAAATATTTGCCGGGGAGCTGTTTTTT. This codes for CASSQIFAGELFF.

The chain joins TRBV18 to TRBJ2-5; 10 positions agree with TRBD2. This CDR3 is 14 amino acids long. CDR1 KGHSH and CDR2 LQKENI come from the germline V gene. V was pared by 3 bases and J by 5 bases, with 3 bases of the junction left unmatched. This CDR3 is CASSPGLASETQYF. In nucleotides, the CDR3 is TGTGCCAGCTCACCGGGACTAGCGAGCGAGACCCAGTACTTC.

The V call is TRBV6-5, the J call TRBJ2-6; D is perhaps TRBD2 (5 bases). Germline V gene data show CDR1 as MNHEY and CDR2 as SVGAGI. Trimming shortened V by 2 bases and J by 0 bases, and 5 bases separated the two germline ends. The CDR3 is 15 residues long. As DNA, the CDR3 is TGTGCCAGCAGTTACGAGGGCTCTGGGGCCAACGTCCTGACTTTC. It is translated as CASSYEGSGANVLTF.

This clone appeared a single time. The chain links TRBV16 to TRBJ1-2; D remains ambiguous. With 0 bases removed from V and 2 bases from J, the gap between germline ends came to 7 bases. Germline V gene data show CDR1 as KGHSY and CDR2 as FQNENV. The CDR3 consists of 14 residues. In DNA, the CDR3 is TGTGCCAGCAGCCAATCCACACAGAACTATGGCTACACCTTC. The encoded protein is CASSQSTQNYGYTF.

This clone appeared once. This rearrangement joins TRBV15 to TRBJ2-5; D might be TRBD2 (5 bases). Germline V gene lookup returns CDR1 LNHNV and CDR2 YYDKDF (reference sequence). Trimming shortened V by 7 bases and J by 2 bases, and 11 bases separated the two germline ends. CDR3 length: 13 residues. The chain's CDR3 is CATTPSGQETQYF. The CDR3, as DNA: TGTGCCACCACTCCGAGCGGACAAGAGACCCAGTACTTC.

The CDR3, as DNA: TGTGCCAGCAGCTTAGACAGGGGGGACGAGCAGTACTTC. Protein: CASSLDRGDEQYF. The chain is built from TRBV7-2 and TRBJ2-7; 8 bases map to TRBD1. J gave up 5 bases and V 1 base, and 1 base lay outside the gene matches. Germline assignment: CDR1 SGHTA and CDR2 FQGNSA. The CDR3 covers 13 residues.

This chain links TRBV7-3 with TRBJ2-1, with D tentatively TRBD2 (7 bases). The germline CDR1 and CDR2 sequences are SGHTA and FQGTGA. The CDR3 consists of 15 residues. Trimming left V 5 bases short and J 8 bases short, with 19 bases between. CDR3 coding DNA: TGTGCCAGCAGCCTCGGAGGGGGACTATACGATGAGCAGTTCTTC. The encoded protein is CASSLGGGLYDEQFF.

As for this clone: The CDR3 does not end in the conserved phenylalanine or tryptophan, so this is likely a read error. The limits of the CDR3 on the DNA are not certain, so only TCRdb's listed CDR3 is given. The chain recombines TRBV4-1 with TRBJ1-2; the table gives TRBD1 as D, unverified against the DNA. The CDR3 is 11 residues long, ends included. CDR1 and CDR2 from the germline V gene are MGHRA and YSYEKL. The CDR3 spells CASSQVRGFRL.

This clone came up once. The rearrangement joins TRBV19 to TRBJ2-1; 7 positions agree with TRBD2. The CDR3 sequence is 14 residues long. CDR1 is LNHDA and CDR2 is SQIVND in the germline V gene (reference sequence). Losses at the gene ends were 5 bases for V and 2 bases for J; bases not matched to a gene: 3. In DNA, the CDR3 is TGTGCCAGTAGTCAGGCGGGGGCCTACAATGAGCAGTTCTTC. This sequence encodes CASSQAGAYNEQFF.

This chain connects TRBV4-1 to TRBJ1-2; 8 bases fit TRBD1. This CDR3 has 18 amino acids. V lost 6 bases to trimming and J lost 5 bases; unmatched junction nucleotides: 20. Per germline, CDR1 MGHRA and CDR2 YSYEKL. CDR3 nucleotides: TGCGCCAGCAGTTTGGTACCCCCACCCGGGACAGGTGGTTATGGCTACACCTTC. Encoded protein: CASSLVPPPGTGGYGYTF.

The chain combines TRBV7-9 with TRBJ2-7; TRBD1 is a possible D gene (6 bases). Germline values: CDR1 SEHNR, CDR2 FQNEAQ (reference sequence). Trimming took 7 bases from V and 3 from J, leaving 13 bases between them. This CDR3 is built from 13 residues. The CDR3 spells CASIPTGSYEQYF. The CDR3 DNA is TGTGCCAGCATCCCCACAGGGAGCTACGAGCAGTACTTC.